The T cell receptor beta chain under discussion was sequenced for a study of post-analysis software for immune sequencing data. Study summary: In terms of disease course, relapsing-remitting, secondary progressive and progressive-relapsing multiple sclerosis were included. The study, taken as a whole, reports: Pronounced co-clustering by F measure was evident among identically batched samples. Normalized Chao1 diversity in multiple sclerosis patients fell significantly below that of controls.

Tagging with unique molecular identifiers was a feature of the TCR beta cDNA libraries. With roughly 1 to 10 million T cells as the source, about half a million cDNA molecules resulted. TCRdb processed the PCR reads anew with MiXCR; each CDR3 protein has one entry. The data contain around 500,000 distinct CDR3 sequences, around a third of them singletons. Remarks on this clonotype: Its specificity is not known.

The sequence came from a girl under 18 with multiple sclerosis. The source material was blood.

CDR3 amino acids: CASMGLGQRKKLFF. The CDR3 DNA reads as TGTGCCAGCATGGGGTTGGGGCAGAGGAAAAAACTGTTTTTT. This chain joins TRBV6-5 and TRBJ1-4, with D maybe TRBD1 (5 bases). The length of the CDR3 is 14 residues. Germline CDR1 and CDR2: MNHEY and SVGAGI. The V end lost 7 bases, the J end lost 9 bases, and 18 bases lay between the germline ends.